This T cell receptor (beta chain) was documented in a study of shared clonotypes between healthy human individuals. Measured with immunoSEQ multiplex PCR; TCRdb has only the in-frame clones, and not every one. This table has hundreds of thousands of clones, approximately 96% appearing once. Trimming at V came to 0 bases and at J to 2 bases, leaving 9 bases not matched to a gene. The CDR3 totals 17 residues. CDR1 is MGHRA, CDR2 YSYEKL, per germline. Naive CD8 cells, CD45RO-negative and positively selected for CCR7, excluded terminally differentiated effector memory CD45RA+ cells. The source of this sequence is a woman under 40 in good health. Source material: naive CD8+ T cells sorted from blood. The chain has TRBV4-1 and TRBJ2-7, with 8 positions matching TRBD2. The DNA of the CDR3 is TGCGCCAGCAGCCAAGAGGCGGGAGGCATTAGAGCCTACGAGCAGTACTTC. Translated: CASSQEAGGIRAYEQYF.